The entry below gives a single T cell receptor (beta chain) sequence along with its context. Each CDR3 protein gets one entry after TCRdb re-called the RT-PCR reads with MiXCR. The sample lists about 960,000 distinct CDR3 sequences, 18% occurring once. This specimen belongs to a study of patients and donors after allogeneic stem cell transplantation. The CDR3 is 15 amino acids. V dropped 5 bases and J dropped 3 bases, with 16 bases sitting between them. CDR1 is SGHRS and CDR2 is YFSETQ in the germline V gene. V usage is TRBV5-1 and J usage is TRBJ2-3, with D perhaps matching TRBD2 (7 bases). The receptor comes from a human donor who was either an allogeneic HSCT recipient or a stem cell or donor lymphocyte infusion donor (not recorded which). It is not recorded whose cells these are; they may come from a transplant donor. Source material: blood, either unsorted or a sorted T cell fraction (not recorded which). CDR3 DNA: TGCGCCAGCAGGATGGGGGGGGCCTCGACAGATACGCAGTATTTT. Amino acid sequence: CASRMGGASTDTQYF.